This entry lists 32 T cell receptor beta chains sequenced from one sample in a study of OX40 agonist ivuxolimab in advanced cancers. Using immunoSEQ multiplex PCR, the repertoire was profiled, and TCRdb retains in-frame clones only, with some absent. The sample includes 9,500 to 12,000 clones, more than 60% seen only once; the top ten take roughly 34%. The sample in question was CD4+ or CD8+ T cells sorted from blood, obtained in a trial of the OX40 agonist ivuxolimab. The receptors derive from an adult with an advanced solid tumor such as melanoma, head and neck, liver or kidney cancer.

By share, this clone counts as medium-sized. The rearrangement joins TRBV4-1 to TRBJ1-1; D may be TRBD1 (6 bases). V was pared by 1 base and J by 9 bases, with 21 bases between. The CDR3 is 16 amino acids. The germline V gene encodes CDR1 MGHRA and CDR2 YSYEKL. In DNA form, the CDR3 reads TGCGCCAGCAGCCAAGGGCTGGGCAGGGGCGACAACCAAGCTTTCTTT. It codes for CASSQGLGRGDNQAFF.

CDR3 nucleotide sequence: TGTGCCAGTAAGAACTTAGCGGGAGGCCATGAGCAGTTCTTC. Amino acids: CASKNLAGGHEQFF. The chain employs TRBV28 and TRBJ2-1, with TRBD2 matching over 10 bases. The CDR3 runs 14 residues. CDR1 is MDHEN, CDR2 SYDVKM, per germline. Losses at the gene ends were 9 bases for V and 8 bases for J; bases not matched to a gene: 10.

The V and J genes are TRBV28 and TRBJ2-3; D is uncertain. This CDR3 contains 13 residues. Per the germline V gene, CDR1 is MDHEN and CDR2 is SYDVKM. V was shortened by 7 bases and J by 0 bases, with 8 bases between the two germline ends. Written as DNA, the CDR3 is TGTGCCAGCACAGTTAGGAGCACAGATACGCAGTATTTT. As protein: CASTVRSTDTQYF.

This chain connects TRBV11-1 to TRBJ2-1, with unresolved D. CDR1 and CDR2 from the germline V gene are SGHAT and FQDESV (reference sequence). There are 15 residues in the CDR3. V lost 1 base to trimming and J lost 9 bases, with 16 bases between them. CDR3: CASSLVGHTITEQFF. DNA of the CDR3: TGTGCCAGCAGCTTAGTCGGGCACACCATTACTGAGCAGTTCTTC.

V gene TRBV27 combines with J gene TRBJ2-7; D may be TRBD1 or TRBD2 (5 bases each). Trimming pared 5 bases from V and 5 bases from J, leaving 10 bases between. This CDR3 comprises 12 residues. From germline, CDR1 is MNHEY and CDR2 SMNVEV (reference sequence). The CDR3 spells CASSRDGHEQYF. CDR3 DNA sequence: TGTGCCAGCAGTCGGGACGGCCACGAGCAGTACTTC.

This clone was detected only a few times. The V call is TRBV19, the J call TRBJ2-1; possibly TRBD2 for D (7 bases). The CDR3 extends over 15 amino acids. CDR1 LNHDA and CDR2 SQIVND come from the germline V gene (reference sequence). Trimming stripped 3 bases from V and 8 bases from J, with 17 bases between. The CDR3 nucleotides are TGTGCCAGTAGTATTGGCGGGGGCCGAGCGTATGAGCAGTTCTTC. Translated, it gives CASSIGGGRAYEQFF.

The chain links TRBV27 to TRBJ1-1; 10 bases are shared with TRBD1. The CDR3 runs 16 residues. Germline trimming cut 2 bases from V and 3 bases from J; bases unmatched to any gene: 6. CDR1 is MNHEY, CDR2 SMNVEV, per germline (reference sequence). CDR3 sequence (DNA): TGTGCCAGCAGTTTAGGTATTGGACAGGGGGACACTGAAGCTTTCTTT. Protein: CASSLGIGQGDTEAFF.

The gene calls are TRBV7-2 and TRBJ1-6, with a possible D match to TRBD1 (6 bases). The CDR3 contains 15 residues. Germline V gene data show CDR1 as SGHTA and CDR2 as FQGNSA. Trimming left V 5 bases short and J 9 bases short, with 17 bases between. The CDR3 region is CASSPSQGIFSPLHF. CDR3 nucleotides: TGTGCCAGCAGCCCAAGCCAGGGGATCTTTTCACCCCTCCACTTT.

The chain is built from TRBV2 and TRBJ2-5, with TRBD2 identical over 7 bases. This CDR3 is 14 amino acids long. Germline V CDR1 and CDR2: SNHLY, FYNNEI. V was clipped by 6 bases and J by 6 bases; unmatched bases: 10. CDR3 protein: CASRGEWEGKTQYF. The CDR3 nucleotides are TGTGCCAGCAGAGGAGAATGGGAGGGAAAGACCCAGTACTTC.

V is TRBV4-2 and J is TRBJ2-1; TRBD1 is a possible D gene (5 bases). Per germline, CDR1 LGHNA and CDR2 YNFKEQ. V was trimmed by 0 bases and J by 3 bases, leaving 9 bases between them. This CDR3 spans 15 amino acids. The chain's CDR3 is CASSQDAGYYNEQFF. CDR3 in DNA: TGTGCCAGCAGCCAAGATGCAGGGTACTACAATGAGCAGTTCTTC.

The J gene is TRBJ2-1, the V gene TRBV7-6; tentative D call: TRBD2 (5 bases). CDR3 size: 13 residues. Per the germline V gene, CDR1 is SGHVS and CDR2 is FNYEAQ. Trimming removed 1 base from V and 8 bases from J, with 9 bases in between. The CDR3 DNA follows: TGTGCCAGCAGCTTAGTAGCGCGCGATGAGCAGTTCTTC. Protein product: CASSLVARDEQFF. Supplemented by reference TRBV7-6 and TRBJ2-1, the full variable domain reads GAGVSQSPRYKVTKRGQDVALRCDPISGHVSLYWYRQALGQGPEFLTYFNYEAQQDKSGLPNDRFSAERPEGSISTLTIQRTEQRDSAMYRCASSLVARDEQFFGPGTRLTVL.

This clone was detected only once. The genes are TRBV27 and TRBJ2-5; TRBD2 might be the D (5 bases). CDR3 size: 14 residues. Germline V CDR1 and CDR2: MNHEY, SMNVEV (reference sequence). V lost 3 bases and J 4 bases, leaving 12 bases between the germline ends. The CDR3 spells CASSFGWSGETQYF. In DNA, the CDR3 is TGTGCCAGCAGTTTCGGTTGGAGCGGAGAGACCCAGTACTTC.

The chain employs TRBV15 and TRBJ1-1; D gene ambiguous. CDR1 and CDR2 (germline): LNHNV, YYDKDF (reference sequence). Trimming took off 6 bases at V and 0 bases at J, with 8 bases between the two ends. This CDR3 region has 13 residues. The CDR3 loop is CATSASLNTEAFF. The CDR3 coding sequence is TGTGCCACCAGTGCTAGCCTGAACACTGAAGCTTTCTTT.

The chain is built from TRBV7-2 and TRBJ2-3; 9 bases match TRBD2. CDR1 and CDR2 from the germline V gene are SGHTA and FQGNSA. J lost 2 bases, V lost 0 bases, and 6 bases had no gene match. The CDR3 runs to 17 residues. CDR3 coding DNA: TGTGCCAGCAGCTTAGCAGTAGCGGGAGAGGTCACAGATACGCAGTATTTT. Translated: CASSLAVAGEVTDTQYF.

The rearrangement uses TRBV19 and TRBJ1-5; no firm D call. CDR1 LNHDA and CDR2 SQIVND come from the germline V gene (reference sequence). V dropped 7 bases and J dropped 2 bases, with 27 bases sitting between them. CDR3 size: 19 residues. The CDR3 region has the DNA TGTGCCAGTACCCTTTCTCAACCCTCGGTGGCAGTCCGCAATCAGCCCCAGCATTTT. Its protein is CASTLSQPSVAVRNQPQHF.

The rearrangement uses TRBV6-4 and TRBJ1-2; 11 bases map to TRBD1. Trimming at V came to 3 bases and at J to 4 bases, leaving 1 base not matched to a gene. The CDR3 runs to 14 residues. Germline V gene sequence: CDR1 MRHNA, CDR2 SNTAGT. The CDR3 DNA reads TGTGCCAGCAGTGAGGGGACAGGGGGCTATGGCTACACCTTC. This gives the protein CASSEGTGGYGYTF.

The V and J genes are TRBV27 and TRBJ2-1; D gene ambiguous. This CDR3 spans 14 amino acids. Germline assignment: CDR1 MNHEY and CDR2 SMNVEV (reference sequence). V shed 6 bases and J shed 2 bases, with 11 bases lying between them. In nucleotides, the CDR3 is TGTGCCAGCAGATCGGTTTCCACCTACAATGAGCAGTTCTTC. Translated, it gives CASRSVSTYNEQFF.

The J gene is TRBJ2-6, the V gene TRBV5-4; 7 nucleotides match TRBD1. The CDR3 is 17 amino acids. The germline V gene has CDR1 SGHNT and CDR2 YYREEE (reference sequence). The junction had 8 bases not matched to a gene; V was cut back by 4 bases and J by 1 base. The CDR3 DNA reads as TGTGCCAGCAGCACCCGGGACAGCTCGTCTGGGGCCAACGTCCTGACTTTC. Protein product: CASSTRDSSSGANVLTF. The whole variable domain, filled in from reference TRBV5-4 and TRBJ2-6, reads ETGVTQSPTHLIKTRGQQVTLRCSSQSGHNTVSWYQQALGQGPQFIFQYYREEENGRGNFPPRFSGLQFPNYSSELNVNALELDDSALYLCASSTRDSSSGANVLTFGAGSRLTVL.

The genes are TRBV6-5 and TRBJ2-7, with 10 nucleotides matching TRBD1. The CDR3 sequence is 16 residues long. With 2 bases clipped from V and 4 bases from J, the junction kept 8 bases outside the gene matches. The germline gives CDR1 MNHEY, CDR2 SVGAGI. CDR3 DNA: TGTGCCAGCAGTTACGAGGCGGGACAGGGGACTTACGAGCAGTACTTC. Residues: CASSYEAGQGTYEQYF.

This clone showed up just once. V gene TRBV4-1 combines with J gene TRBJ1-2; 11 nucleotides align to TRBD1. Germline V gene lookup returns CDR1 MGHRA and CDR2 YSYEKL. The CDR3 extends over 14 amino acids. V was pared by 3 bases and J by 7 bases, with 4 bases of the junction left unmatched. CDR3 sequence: CASSQGDRGFGYTF. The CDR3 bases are TGCGCCAGCAGCCAGGGGGACAGGGGGTTTGGCTACACCTTC.

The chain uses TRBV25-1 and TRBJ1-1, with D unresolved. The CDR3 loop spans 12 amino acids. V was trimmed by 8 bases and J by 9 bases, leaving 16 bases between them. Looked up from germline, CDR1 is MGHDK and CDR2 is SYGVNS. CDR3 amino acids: CASAGFNFKAFF. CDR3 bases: TGTGCCAGCGCTGGATTTAACTTTAAAGCTTTCTTT.

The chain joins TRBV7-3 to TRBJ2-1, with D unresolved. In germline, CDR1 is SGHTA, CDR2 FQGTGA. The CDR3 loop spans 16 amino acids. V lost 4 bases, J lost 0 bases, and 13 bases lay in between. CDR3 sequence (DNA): TGTGCCAGCAGCTCCGACCTGGGTATCTCCTACAATGAGCAGTTCTTC. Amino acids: CASSSDLGISYNEQFF.

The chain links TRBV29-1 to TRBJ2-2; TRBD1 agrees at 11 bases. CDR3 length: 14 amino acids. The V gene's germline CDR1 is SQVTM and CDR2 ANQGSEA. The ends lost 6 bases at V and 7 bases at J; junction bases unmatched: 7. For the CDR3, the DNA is TGCAGCGTGGCCCGGACAGGGGGCATCGGGGAGCTGTTTTTT. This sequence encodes CSVARTGGIGELFF.

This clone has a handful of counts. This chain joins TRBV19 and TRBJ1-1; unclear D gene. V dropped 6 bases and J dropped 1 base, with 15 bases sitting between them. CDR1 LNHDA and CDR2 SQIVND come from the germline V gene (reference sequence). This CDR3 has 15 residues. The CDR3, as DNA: TGTGCCAGTAGCCTGTCCAGCAGCCCGAACACTGAAGCTTTCTTT. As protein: CASSLSSSPNTEAFF.

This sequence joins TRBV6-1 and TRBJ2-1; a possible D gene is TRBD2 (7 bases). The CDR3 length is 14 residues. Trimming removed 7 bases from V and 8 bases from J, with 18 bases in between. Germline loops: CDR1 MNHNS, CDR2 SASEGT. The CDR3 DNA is TGTGCCAGCATTTTAGGTTGGGGGGGCGATGAGCAGTTCTTC. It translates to CASILGWGGDEQFF.

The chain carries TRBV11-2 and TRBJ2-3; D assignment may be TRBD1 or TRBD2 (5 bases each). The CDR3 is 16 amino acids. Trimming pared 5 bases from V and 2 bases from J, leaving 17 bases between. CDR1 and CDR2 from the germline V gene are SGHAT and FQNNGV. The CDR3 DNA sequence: TGTGCCAGCAGCATGGTAGGGACGACCTTCACAGATACGCAGTATTTT. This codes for CASSMVGTTFTDTQYF.

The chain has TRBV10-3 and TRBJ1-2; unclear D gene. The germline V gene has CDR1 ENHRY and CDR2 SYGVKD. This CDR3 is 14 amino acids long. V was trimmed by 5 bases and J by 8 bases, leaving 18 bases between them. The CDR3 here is CAISYGKDYAGYTF. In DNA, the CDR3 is TGTGCCATCAGTTACGGCAAGGACTATGCGGGCTACACCTTC.

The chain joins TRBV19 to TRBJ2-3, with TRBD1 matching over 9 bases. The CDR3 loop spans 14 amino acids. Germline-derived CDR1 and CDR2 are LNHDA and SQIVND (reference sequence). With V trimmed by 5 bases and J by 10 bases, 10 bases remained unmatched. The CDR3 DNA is TGTGCCAGTAGTTCGGGACAGGGATCTTACCCGCAGTATTTT. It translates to CASSSGQGSYPQYF.

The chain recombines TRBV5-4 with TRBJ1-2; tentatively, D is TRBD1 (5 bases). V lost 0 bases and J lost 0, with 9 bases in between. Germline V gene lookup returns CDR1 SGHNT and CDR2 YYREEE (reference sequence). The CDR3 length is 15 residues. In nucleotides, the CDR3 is TGTGCCAGCAGCTTGGTGGCAGGGTCTAACTATGGCTACACCTTC. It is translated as CASSLVAGSNYGYTF.

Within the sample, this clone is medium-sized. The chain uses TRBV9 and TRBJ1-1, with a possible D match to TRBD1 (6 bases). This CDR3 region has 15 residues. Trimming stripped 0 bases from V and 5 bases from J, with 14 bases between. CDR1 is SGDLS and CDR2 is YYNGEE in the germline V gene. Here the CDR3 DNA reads TGTGCCAGCAGCGTAGGGTTAGGTAGGGGGACTGAAGCTTTCTTT. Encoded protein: CASSVGLGRGTEAFF.

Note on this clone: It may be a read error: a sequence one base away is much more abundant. Written as DNA, the CDR3 is TGTGCCAGCAGTGAAGTGGCGGGGCGGGGGGAAGAGACCCAGTACTTC. Translation gives CASSEVAGRGEETQYF. The chain uses TRBV28 and TRBJ2-5; 8 nucleotides align to TRBD2. This CDR3 is 16 amino acids long. The ends lost 5 bases at V and 3 bases at J; junction bases unmatched: 11. Germline loops: CDR1 MDHEN, CDR2 SYDVKM.

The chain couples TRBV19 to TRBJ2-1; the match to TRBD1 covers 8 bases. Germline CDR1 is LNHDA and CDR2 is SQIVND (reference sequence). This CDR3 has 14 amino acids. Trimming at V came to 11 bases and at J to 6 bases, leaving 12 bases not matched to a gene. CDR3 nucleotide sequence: TGTGCCTGTGGAACAGCAGGGGGCATCAATGAGCAGTTCTTC. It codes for CACGTAGGINEQFF.